The 4 T cell receptor beta chains listed next were all sequenced from one sample in a study of cytomegalovirus exposure and HLA in healthy donors. In the PCR, 60 Vbeta and 13 Jbeta primers were used. Repertoires were generated with immunoSEQ multiplex PCR, while TCRdb's copy carries only in-frame clones and drops some. The sample yields about 110,000 clones, roughly 70% seen once. The sequenced material came from PBMCs. These receptor sequences come from a woman aged 25 to 39 in good health and CMV-seronegative.

The chain carries TRBV15 and TRBJ2-1; no reliable D call. The CDR3 length is 14 residues. Trimming removed 0 bases at V and 8 bases at J, with 11 bases between. Germline assignment: CDR1 LNHNV and CDR2 YYDKDF (reference sequence). The CDR3 sequence is CATSRELRSDEQFF. The CDR3 bases are TGTGCCACCAGCAGAGAGCTGAGGTCCGATGAGCAGTTCTTC.

The CDR3 region is CASSLSQRTDTTYEQYF. DNA for the CDR3: TGCGCCAGCAGCCTATCTCAACGGACGGACACAACCTACGAGCAGTACTTC. The chain has TRBV5-1 and TRBJ2-7; TRBD1 is a possible D gene (5 bases). Germline values: CDR1 SGHRS, CDR2 YFSETQ. There are 17 residues in the CDR3. Trimming took 4 bases from V and 2 from J, leaving 22 bases between them.

The CDR3 nucleotides read TGCGCCAGCAGCCCGGAGGCTACATCCTATGGCTACACCTTC. Translated: CASSPEATSYGYTF. V usage is TRBV5-1 and J usage is TRBJ1-2, with no clear D. CDR1 is SGHRS and CDR2 is YFSETQ in the germline V gene. The CDR3 has 14 amino acids. V was cut by 4 bases and J by 4 bases, with 14 bases left in between.

V usage is TRBV7-8 and J usage is TRBJ2-2; TRBD2 agrees at 11 bases. The length of the CDR3 is 17 residues. The germline gives CDR1 SGHVS, CDR2 FQNEAQ. With V trimmed by 1 base and J by 4 bases, 5 bases remained unmatched. The CDR3 sequence: CASSLETSGMVTGELFF. CDR3 nucleotides: TGTGCCAGCAGCTTAGAGACTAGCGGGATGGTCACCGGGGAGCTGTTTTTT.